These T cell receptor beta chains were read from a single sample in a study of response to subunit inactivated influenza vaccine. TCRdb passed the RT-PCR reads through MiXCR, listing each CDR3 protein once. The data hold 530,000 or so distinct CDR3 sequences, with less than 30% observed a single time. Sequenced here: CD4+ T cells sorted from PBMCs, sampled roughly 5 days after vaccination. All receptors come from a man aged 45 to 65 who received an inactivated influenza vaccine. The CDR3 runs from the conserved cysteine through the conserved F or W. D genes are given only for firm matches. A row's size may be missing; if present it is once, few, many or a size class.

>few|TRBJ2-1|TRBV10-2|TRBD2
CASSLGLAGGLNEQFF
TGCGCCAGCAGTTTGGGACTAGCGGGGGGGCTCAATGAGCAGTTCTTC
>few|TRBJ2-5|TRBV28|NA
CASSLWEGLLETQYF
TGTGCCAGCAGTTTATGGGAGGGGCTGTTGGAGACCCAGTACTTC
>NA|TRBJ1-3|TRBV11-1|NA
CASSLVTRVGSSGNTIYF
TGTGCCAGCAGCTTAGTGACGAGGGTCGGGAGCTCTGGAAACACCATATATTTT
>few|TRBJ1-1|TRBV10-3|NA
CAISPTPPEAFF
TGTGCCATCAGCCCGACTCCCCCTGAAGCTTTCTTT
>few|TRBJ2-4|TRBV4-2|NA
CASSQYWGTAKNIQYF
TGTGCCAGCAGCCAGTATTGGGGGACGGCCAAAAACATTCAGTACTTC
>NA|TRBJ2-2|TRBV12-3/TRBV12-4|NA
CAIPGPGTGKLFF
TGTGCCATCCCGGGCCCCGGCACCGGGAAGCTGTTTTTT
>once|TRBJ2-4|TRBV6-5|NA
CASSYGGTEKNIQYF
TGTGCCAGCAGTTACGGCGGGACCGAAAAAAACATTCAGTACTTC
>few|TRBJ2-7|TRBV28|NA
CASSSTFRGHPYEQYF
TGTGCCAGCAGTTCCACCTTCCGGGGCCACCCCTACGAGCAGTACTTC
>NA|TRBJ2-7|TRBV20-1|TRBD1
CSARDLGQGFGEQYF
TGCAGTGCTAGAGATCTAGGACAGGGGTTCGGCGAGCAGTACTTC
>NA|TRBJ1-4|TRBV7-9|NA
CASSPQARGEKLFF
TGTGCCAGCTCCCCCCAGGCCAGGGGCGAAAAACTGTTTTTT
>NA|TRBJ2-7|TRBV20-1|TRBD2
CSASGRNEQYF
TGCAGTGCTAGCGGGAGGAACGAGCAGTACTTC
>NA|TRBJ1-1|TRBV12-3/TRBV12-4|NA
CASSLVGNEAFF
TGTGCCAGCAGTTTAGTGGGTAATGAAGCTTTCTTT
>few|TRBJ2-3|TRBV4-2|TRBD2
CASSQALAGGLDTQYF
TGTGCCAGCAGCCAAGCGCTAGCGGGAGGATTGGATACGCAGTATTTT
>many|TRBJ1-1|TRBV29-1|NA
CSVAPQGLNTEAFF
TGCAGCGTCGCACCACAGGGTTTGAACACTGAAGCTTTCTTT
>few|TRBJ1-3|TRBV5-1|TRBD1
CASSSGTGDSGNTIYF
TGCGCCAGCAGTTCCGGGACAGGAGACTCTGGAAACACCATATATTTT
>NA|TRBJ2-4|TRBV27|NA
CAWENIQYF
TGTGCCTGGGAAAACATTCAGTACTTC
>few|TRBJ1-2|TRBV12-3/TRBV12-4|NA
CASSFQTGGYGYTF
TGTGCCAGCAGTTTCCAGACAGGTGGCTATGGCTACACCTTC
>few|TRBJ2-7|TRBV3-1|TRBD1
CASSTGERYEQYF
TGTGCCAGCAGCACAGGGGAAAGGTACGAGCAGTACTTC
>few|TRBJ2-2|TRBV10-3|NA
CAISTDQAGELFF
TGTGCCATCAGCACCGACCAGGCCGGGGAGCTGTTTTTT
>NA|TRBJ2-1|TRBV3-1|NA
CASSQATDNEQFF
TGTGCCAGCAGCCAGGCGACAGACAATGAGCAGTTCTTC
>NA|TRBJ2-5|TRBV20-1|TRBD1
CSATGTGGSETQYF
TGCAGTGCTACGGGGACAGGGGGCAGCGAGACCCAGTACTTC
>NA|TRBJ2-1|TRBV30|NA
CAWSGNQMSSYNEQFF
TGTGCCTGGAGTGGTAACCAGATGAGCTCCTACAATGAGCAGTTCTTC
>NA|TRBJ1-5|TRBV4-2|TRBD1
CASGGGGGYQPQHF
TGTGCCAGCGGAGGAGGGGGCGGGTATCAGCCCCAGCATTTT
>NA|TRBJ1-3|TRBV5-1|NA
CASSLDGVAGNTIYF
TGCGCCAGCAGCTTGGATGGGGTTGCTGGAAACACCATATATTTT
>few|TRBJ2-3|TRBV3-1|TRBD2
CASSPSSGGTDTQYF
TGTGCCAGCAGCCCATCTAGCGGGGGAACAGATACGCAGTATTTT
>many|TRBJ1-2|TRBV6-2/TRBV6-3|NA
CASGTAYGYTF
TGTGCCTCCGGGACGGCCTATGGCTACACCTTC
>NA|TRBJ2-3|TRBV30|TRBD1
CAWGTGVSTDTQYF
TGTGCCTGGGGGACAGGGGTAAGCACAGATACGCAGTATTTT
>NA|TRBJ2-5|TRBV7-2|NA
CASSARGRPYQETQYF
TGTGCCAGCAGCGCCCGGGGACGTCCGTACCAAGAGACCCAGTACTTC
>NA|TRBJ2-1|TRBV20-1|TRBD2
CSARDSGLAGAGEQFF
TGCAGTGCTAGAGATTCCGGACTAGCGGGAGCCGGTGAGCAGTTCTTC
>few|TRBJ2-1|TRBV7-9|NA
CASSLAPRGANNEQFF
TGTGCCAGCAGCTTAGCGCCTAGGGGGGCAAACAATGAGCAGTTCTTC
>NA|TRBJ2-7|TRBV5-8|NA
CASSPNTGVVEQYF
TGTGCCAGCAGCCCCAATACGGGAGTCGTGGAGCAGTACTTC
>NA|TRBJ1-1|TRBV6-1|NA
CASSVQGLNTEAFF
TGTGCCAGCAGTGTACAGGGCCTGAACACTGAAGCTTTCTTT
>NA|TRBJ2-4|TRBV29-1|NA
CSVALEGGNIQYF
TGCAGCGTTGCCCTCGAAGGCGGAAACATTCAGTACTTC
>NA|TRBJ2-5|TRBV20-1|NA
CSARRTAGAETQYF
TGCAGTGCTAGAAGGACGGCGGGGGCAGAGACCCAGTACTTC
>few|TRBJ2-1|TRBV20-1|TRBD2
CSARGINGGNNEQFF
TGCAGTGCTAGAGGAATTAACGGGGGGAACAATGAGCAGTTCTTC
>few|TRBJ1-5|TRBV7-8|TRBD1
CASSLKTGNGNQPQHF
TGTGCCAGCAGCTTAAAGACAGGGAACGGCAATCAGCCCCAGCATTTT
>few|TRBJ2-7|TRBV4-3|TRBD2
CASSQLGGITYEQYF
TGCGCCAGCAGCCAACTGGGGGGGATTACCTACGAGCAGTACTTC
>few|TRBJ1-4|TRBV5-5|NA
CASSLATPGAYEKLFF
TGTGCCAGCAGCTTGGCCACACCCGGGGCTTATGAAAAACTGTTTTTT
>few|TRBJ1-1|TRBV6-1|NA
CASTYTGQYTEAFF
TGTGCCAGCACCTACACGGGTCAGTACACTGAAGCTTTCTTT
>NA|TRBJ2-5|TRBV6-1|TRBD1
CASSRGTGVVETQYF
TGTGCCAGCAGCAGGGGGACAGGGGTTGTAGAGACCCAGTACTTC
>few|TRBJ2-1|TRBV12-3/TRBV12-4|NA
CAISRDTGEQFF
TGTGCCATAAGCCGGGACACGGGTGAGCAGTTCTTC
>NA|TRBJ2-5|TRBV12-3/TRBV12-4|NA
CASSFSVPPGGETQYF
TGTGCCAGCAGTTTCTCGGTACCCCCGGGCGGGGAGACCCAGTACTTC
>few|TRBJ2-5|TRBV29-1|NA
CSVATHQETQYF
TGCAGCGTTGCAACGCATCAAGAGACCCAGTACTTC
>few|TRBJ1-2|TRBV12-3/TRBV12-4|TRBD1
CASSHPGQGFYGYTF
TGTGCCAGCAGCCATCCGGGACAGGGGTTTTATGGCTACACCTTC
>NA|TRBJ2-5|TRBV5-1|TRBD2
CASSSGLAGGPSETQYF
TGCGCCAGCAGCTCCGGACTAGCGGGGGGGCCAAGTGAGACCCAGTACTTC
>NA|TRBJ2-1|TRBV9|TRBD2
CASSASAGGFRNEQFF
TGTGCCAGCAGCGCTTCAGCGGGGGGGTTCCGCAATGAGCAGTTCTTC
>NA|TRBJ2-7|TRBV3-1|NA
CASSPVRDYEQYF
TGTGCCAGCAGCCCGGTCAGGGATTACGAGCAGTACTTC
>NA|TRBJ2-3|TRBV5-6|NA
CASSWRSGTDTQYF
TGTGCCAGCAGCTGGAGGAGCGGCACAGATACGCAGTATTTT
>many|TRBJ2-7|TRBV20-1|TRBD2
CSAVVAGRLYEQYF
TGCAGTGCTGTCGTAGCGGGGCGACTCTACGAGCAGTACTTC
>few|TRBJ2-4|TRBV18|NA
CASSTAAKNIQYF
TGTGCCAGCTCAACGGCAGCCAAAAACATTCAGTACTTC